This entry lists 27 T cell receptor beta chains sequenced from one sample in a study of blood T cells in healthy people across ages. The use of a sample-barcoded 5' primer and a J-beta primer mix characterized a second PCR of about 7 to 12 cycles. MiXCR, run by TCRdb on the 5' RACE reads, gives a single entry per CDR3 protein. The table lists 600,000 to 800,000 distinct CDR3 sequences, more than 45% of them singletons, with approximately 13% in the top ten. Sequenced input: blood. Receptors were obtained from a woman over 75 in good health.

This clonotype has more than one count but fewer than ten. CDR3 sequence reads: CASSHIAGTDTQYF. For the CDR3, the DNA is TGTGCCAGCAGTCACATAGCGGGCACAGATACGCAGTATTTT. The chain has TRBV7-9 and TRBJ2-3; D is possibly TRBD2 (6 bases). Germline V lookup: CDR1 SEHNR, CDR2 FQNEAQ (reference sequence). V was cut by 6 bases and J by 1 base, with 11 bases left in between. The CDR3 extends over 14 amino acids.

The sample holds many counts of this clonotype. V and J are TRBV7-3 and TRBJ2-1; D may be TRBD2 (6 bases). V was shortened by 5 bases and J by 7 bases, with 18 bases between the two germline ends. CDR1 and CDR2 (germline): SGHTA, FQGTGA. CDR3 length: 15 amino acids. The CDR3 nucleotides read TGTGCCAGCAGCCCCCAAGCGGGTTTGGGAAATGAGCAGTTCTTC. Its protein product is CASSPQAGLGNEQFF.

There are many counts of this clonotype. This chain joins TRBV5-1 and TRBJ2-7; 9 nucleotides line up with TRBD1. This CDR3 spans 15 amino acids. With V trimmed by 4 bases and J by 0 bases, 5 bases remained unmatched. Germline CDR1 and CDR2: SGHRS and YFSETQ. The CDR3 is CASSQGQGHSYEQYF. The CDR3 nucleotides read TGCGCCAGCAGCCAGGGACAGGGCCACTCCTACGAGCAGTACTTC.

This clonotype showed up many times. CDR3 sequence: CASNPLAGVGEQYF. CDR3 coding DNA: TGCGCCAGCAACCCACTAGCGGGAGTGGGTGAGCAGTACTTC. The chain employs TRBV5-1 and TRBJ2-7; 11 bases agree with TRBD2. The CDR3 contains 14 residues. In germline, CDR1 is SGHRS, CDR2 YFSETQ. V was pared by 6 bases and J by 7 bases, with 9 bases of the junction left unmatched.

The rearrangement joins TRBV29-1 to TRBJ2-5; 7 positions agree with TRBD1. This CDR3 is built from 17 residues. Germline CDR1 SQVTM, CDR2 ANQGSEA. V lost 5 bases and J lost 2; bases outside the gene matches: 17. CDR3 residues: CSVWLTGARYTQETQYF. The CDR3 DNA reads as TGCAGCGTTTGGCTCACAGGGGCGCGTTATACGCAAGAGACCCAGTACTTC.

The chain combines TRBV2 with TRBJ1-5; 7 nucleotides match TRBD1. The CDR3 length is 14 residues. Germline trimming cut 6 bases from V and 6 bases from J; bases unmatched to any gene: 8. CDR1 SNHLY and CDR2 FYNNEI come from the germline V gene. The CDR3 sequence is CASSTQGRGQPQHF. DNA of the CDR3: TGTGCCAGCAGCACACAGGGGAGGGGTCAGCCCCAGCATTTT.

This chain uses TRBV20-1 with TRBJ2-3, with D unclear. This CDR3 contains 11 residues. V was pared by 6 bases and J by 4 bases, with 8 bases between. Looked up from germline, CDR1 is DFQATT and CDR2 is SNEGSKA (reference sequence). Here the CDR3 reads CSAGFADTQYF. CDR3 DNA sequence: TGCAGTGCCGGCTTTGCAGATACGCAGTATTTT.

Ten or more counts support this clonotype. J is TRBJ2-3 and V is TRBV11-2, with D possibly matching TRBD2 (6 bases). V gave up 5 bases and J gave up 5 bases, with 17 bases separating them. Germline V lookup: CDR1 SGHAT, CDR2 FQNNGV. CDR3 size: 15 residues. The CDR3 is CASSPPGRRGDTQYF. In DNA, the CDR3 is TGTGCCAGCAGCCCCCCGGGGAGGAGGGGAGATACGCAGTATTTT.

The chain combines TRBV29-1 with TRBJ2-5; no reliable D call. V lost 2 bases to trimming and J lost 2 bases, with 9 bases between them. Germline CDR1 and CDR2: SQVTM and ANQGSEA. There are 13 residues in the CDR3. CDR3 residues: CSVEQVRQETQYF. The CDR3, as DNA: TGCAGCGTTGAACAAGTCCGACAAGAGACCCAGTACTTC.

This chain connects TRBV7-2 to TRBJ1-6; D uncertain. Germline values: CDR1 SGHTA, CDR2 FQGNSA. Trimming removed 7 bases at V and 2 bases at J, with 9 bases between. The CDR3 runs 14 residues. This CDR3 is CASTQVTYNSPLHF. In DNA form, the CDR3 reads TGTGCCAGCACCCAGGTGACCTATAATTCACCCCTCCACTTT.

The chain is built from TRBV11-2 and TRBJ2-3; 7 bases line up with TRBD1. The V gene's germline CDR1 is SGHAT and CDR2 FQNNGV. The V gene end was trimmed by 5 bases and the J gene end by 6 bases; junction bases not matched to a gene: 8. The CDR3 has 14 residues. The DNA of the CDR3 is TGTGCCAGCAGCCCCACGACAGGGTTTGATACGCAGTATTTT. It specifies CASSPTTGFDTQYF.

In regard to this clonotype: A much more abundant neighbour one base away suggests this may be a read error. The chain recombines TRBV4-2 with TRBJ1-2; maybe TRBD1 (5 bases). The germline V and J ends were trimmed by 4 bases and 4 bases, with 16 bases remaining between them. Germline CDR1 LGHNA, CDR2 YNFKEQ. There are 15 residues in the CDR3. In DNA form, the CDR3 reads TGTGCCAGCAGCCGGGTGGACAACCGACCCTATGGCTACACCTTC. Translation: CASSRVDNRPYGYTF.

Regarding this clonotype: Since a much larger clone is just one base distant, this may be a read error. The rearrangement links TRBV20-1 to TRBJ1-1; 9 nucleotides agree with TRBD1. Germline assignment: CDR1 DFQATT and CDR2 SNEGSKA (reference sequence). The CDR3 contains 16 residues. The CDR3 DNA sequence: TGCAGTGCTAGAGATATGGACAGGGGAGGGAACACTGAAACTTTCTTT. Translation: CSARDMDRGGNTETFF.

This clonotype was detected a few times. The V call is TRBV13, the J call TRBJ2-1; D is undetermined. This CDR3 comprises 14 residues. CDR1 and CDR2 (germline): PRHDT, FYEKMQ (reference sequence). V lost 0 bases and J 9 bases, leaving 12 bases between the germline ends. Here the CDR3 reads CASSLGGPRGEQFF. The CDR3 nucleotides are TGTGCCAGCAGCTTAGGCGGGCCCCGCGGTGAGCAGTTCTTC.

The gene calls are TRBV15 and TRBJ2-5; D call uncertain. This CDR3 is built from 14 residues. Germline V gene data show CDR1 as LNHNV and CDR2 as YYDKDF (reference sequence). The V end was cut by 0 bases, the J end by 1 base, with 6 bases between. The CDR3 DNA reads as TGTGCCACCAGCAGAGACGGAAGCCAAGAGACCCAGTACTTC. Its protein product is CATSRDGSQETQYF.

The J gene is TRBJ2-5, the V gene TRBV27; D is unclear. The J call may be faulty, since TRBJ2-7 better matches the DNA end. The CDR3 covers 13 residues. In germline, CDR1 is MNHEY, CDR2 SMNVEV (reference sequence). DNA for the CDR3: TGTGCCAGCAGTTTGCTACCCATTGGCGAGCAGTACTTC. Its translation is CASSLLPIGEQYF.

The chain employs TRBV2 and TRBJ1-1; D is possibly TRBD1 (6 bases). Between the trimmed V and J ends, which lost 3 bases and 4 bases, there was a span of 9 bases. There are 13 residues in the CDR3. Germline CDR1 SNHLY, CDR2 FYNNEI. This CDR3 reads CASSDEGGTEAFF. The CDR3 DNA sequence: TGTGCCAGCAGTGATGAAGGGGGCACTGAAGCTTTCTTT.

The rearrangement joins TRBV5-4 to TRBJ2-2; the match to TRBD2 covers 8 bases. After removal of 0 bases from V and 8 bases from J, the junction contained 9 bases not matched to a gene. CDR3 length: 16 residues. Germline CDR1 SGHNT, CDR2 YYREEE (reference sequence). Written as DNA, the CDR3 is TGTGCCAGCAGCTTGGGAGACCGACTAGCGTTGGGGGAGCTGTTTTTT. Translating gives CASSLGDRLALGELFF.

This CDR3 is CSARAFGGSDTQYF. DNA for the CDR3: TGCAGTGCTAGAGCTTTCGGGGGCTCGGATACGCAGTATTTT. The chain carries TRBV20-1 and TRBJ2-3; the D gene could be TRBD1 or TRBD2 (6 bases each). Per the germline V gene, CDR1 is DFQATT and CDR2 is SNEGSKA (reference sequence). This CDR3 comprises 14 residues. The V end lost 1 base, the J end lost 6 bases, and 14 bases lay between the germline ends.

The CDR3 DNA follows: TGCAGTGCAACCCCCAGGAGAAGCTCCGAGCAGTACTTC. Encoded protein: CSATPRRSSEQYF. The chain is built from TRBV20-1 and TRBJ2-5; no reliable D call. The assigned J gene may be wrong: the sequence end matches TRBJ2-7 better. This CDR3 has 13 amino acids. Germline V gene sequence: CDR1 DFQATT, CDR2 SNEGSKA (reference sequence).

J is TRBJ1-1 and V is TRBV20-1, with D uncertain. Germline V gives CDR1 DFQATT, CDR2 SNEGSKA (reference sequence). Trimming took off 0 bases at V and 0 bases at J, with 8 bases between the two ends. This CDR3 is built from 14 residues. This CDR3 reads CSARDRRMNTEAFF. The DNA for the CDR3 is TGCAGTGCTAGAGATCGACGGATGAACACTGAAGCTTTCTTT.

This clonotype was detected only a few times. This chain joins TRBV25-1 and TRBJ2-1; TRBD1 matches at 10 bases. Trimming at V came to 2 bases and at J to 6 bases, leaving 1 base not matched to a gene. The germline V gene encodes CDR1 MGHDK and CDR2 SYGVNS. This CDR3 comprises 14 residues. The CDR3 sequence: CASSEGTGVNEQFF. CDR3 nucleotides: TGTGCCAGCAGTGAAGGGACAGGGGTCAATGAGCAGTTCTTC.

The rearrangement joins TRBV7-6 to TRBJ2-7, with D tentatively TRBD1 (6 bases). Looked up from germline, CDR1 is SGHVS and CDR2 is FNYEAQ. This CDR3 spans 14 amino acids. With 2 bases removed from V and 2 bases from J, the gap between germline ends came to 10 bases. The CDR3 region is CASSLRTDPYEQYF. The CDR3 nucleotides are TGTGCCAGCAGCTTACGGACAGACCCCTACGAGCAGTACTTC.

As for this clonotype: This may stem from a read error, because a much larger clone lies one nucleotide away. The conserved final phenylalanine or tryptophan is absent from the CDR3, which likely points to a read error. The V gene is TRBV25-1, the J gene TRBJ2-5; unclear D gene. Germline V gene data show CDR1 as MGHDK and CDR2 as SYGVNS. This CDR3 has 12 residues. Trimming removed 7 bases at V and 5 bases at J, with 11 bases between. The CDR3 sequence is CASTRGWETQYS. The CDR3, as DNA: TGTGCCAGCACCAGAGGCTGGGAGACCCAGTACTCC.

The CDR3 region is CAISELAETQYF. In DNA form, the CDR3 reads TGTGCCATCAGTGAATTAGCAGAGACCCAGTACTTC. The chain employs TRBV10-3 and TRBJ2-5; unclear D gene. With 3 bases removed from V and 4 bases from J, the gap between germline ends came to 6 bases. Germline assignment: CDR1 ENHRY and CDR2 SYGVKD. The CDR3 totals 12 residues.

This clonotype was seen at least ten times. This sequence joins TRBV4-1 and TRBJ2-5; the match to TRBD2 covers 12 bases. The CDR3 sequence is 16 residues long. The germline CDR1 and CDR2 sequences are MGHRA and YSYEKL. Trimming at V came to 6 bases and at J to 5 bases, leaving 10 bases not matched to a gene. CDR3: CASRHLGLAGGETQYF. CDR3 DNA sequence: TGCGCCAGCAGACACCTGGGACTAGCGGGTGGGGAGACCCAGTACTTC.

Only a few counts were recorded for this clonotype. The chain recombines TRBV6-1 with TRBJ1-5; perhaps TRBD1 as D (6 bases). The ends were cut back, 4 bases at V and 10 bases at J, with 23 bases in the middle. In germline, CDR1 is MNHNS, CDR2 SASEGT. CDR3 size: 16 residues. CDR3 amino acids: CASSAFTGPRNGPQHF. CDR3 nucleotide sequence: TGTGCCAGCAGTGCATTCACAGGGCCACGGAACGGTCCCCAGCATTTT.